A single sample is the source of the 18 T cell receptor beta chains below, sequenced in a study of cytomegalovirus exposure and HLA in healthy donors. PCR employed 60 Vbeta and 13 Jbeta primers. The method was immunoSEQ multiplex PCR; TCRdb's version includes in-frame clones alone and lacks a portion of them. The data contain some 170,000 clones, about four fifths of them singletons. The sequenced sample consisted of PBMCs. These receptors were obtained from a female donor in good health and CMV-seronegative.

This chain links TRBV20-1 with TRBJ2-5, with a weak D call TRBD1 (6 bases). Judging by the DNA end, TRBJ2-7 fits better; the J call may be wrong. Germline values: CDR1 DFQATT, CDR2 SNEGSKA (reference sequence). CDR3 size: 11 residues. The CDR3 reads CSARTAYEQYF. The DNA for the CDR3 is TGCAGTGCTCGGACAGCCTACGAGCAGTACTTC.

This rearrangement joins TRBV19 to TRBJ1-1; D perhaps matches TRBD1 (6 bases). CDR3 length: 14 amino acids. Looked up from germline, CDR1 is LNHDA and CDR2 is SQIVND (reference sequence). V shed 6 bases and J shed 4 bases, with 15 bases lying between them. This CDR3 is CASRDSGVGTEAFF. The CDR3 DNA reads as TGTGCCAGTAGGGACAGTGGGGTAGGCACTGAAGCTTTCTTT.

The gene calls are TRBV19 and TRBJ2-7; TRBD2 is a possible D gene (6 bases). CDR1 LNHDA and CDR2 SQIVND come from the germline V gene (reference sequence). Trimming pared 4 bases from V and 6 bases from J, leaving 13 bases between. This CDR3 is built from 13 residues. The CDR3 DNA is TGTGCCAGTAGTACGGATGGGGGGATCGAGCAGTACTTC. Translated, it gives CASSTDGGIEQYF. The full variable domain, its missing parts supplied by reference TRBV19 and TRBJ2-7, is DGGITQSPKYLFRKEGQNVTLSCEQNLNHDAMYWYRQDPGQGLRLIYYSQIVNDFQKGDIAEGYSVSREKKESFPLTVTSAQKNPTAFYLCASSTDGGIEQYFGPGTRLTVT.

The chain combines TRBV7-9 with TRBJ1-2; D remains ambiguous. Trimming took 10 bases from V and 1 from J, leaving 16 bases between them. The CDR3 extends over 14 amino acids. Germline loops: CDR1 SEHNR, CDR2 FQNEAQ (reference sequence). CDR3 nucleotide sequence: TGTGCCACCTCCCGCCCGGGAAATAACTATGGCTACACCTTC. Its translation is CATSRPGNNYGYTF.

This chain links TRBV4-2 with TRBJ2-5; tentative D call: TRBD1 (7 bases). CDR3 length equals 17 residues. Germline-derived CDR1 and CDR2 are LGHNA and YNFKEQ. Trimming removed 0 bases at V and 3 bases at J, with 17 bases between. The CDR3 sequence: CASSQDPAGGGEETQYF. The DNA for the CDR3 is TGTGCCAGCAGCCAAGATCCCGCAGGGGGAGGCGAAGAGACCCAGTACTTC.

This clone has more than one count but fewer than ten. Compared with germline, one end of the junction differs, possibly owing to a read error. V and J are TRBV5-4 and TRBJ2-2; 10 bases are shared with TRBD2. The CDR3 covers 15 residues. CDR1 is SGHNT, CDR2 YYREEE, per germline (reference sequence). The CDR3 DNA reads as TGTTCCAGCAGCTCTAGCGGGAGATACACCGGGGAGCTGTTTTTT. Protein sequence: CSSSSSGRYTGELFF.

The chain carries TRBV6-4 and TRBJ2-1; 12 positions agree with TRBD2. V lost 5 bases, J lost 5 bases, and 4 bases stayed unmatched. CDR1 is MRHNA and CDR2 is SNTAGT in the germline V gene. This CDR3 comprises 15 residues. In DNA form, the CDR3 reads TGTGCCAGCAGTAGGACTAGCGGGGCTAACAATGAGCAGTTCTTC. Its translation is CASSRTSGANNEQFF.

A few counts support this clone. V usage is TRBV5-6 and J usage is TRBJ2-2; 9 bases fit TRBD1. This CDR3 contains 15 residues. The germline gives CDR1 SGHDT, CDR2 YYEEEE. V lost 5 bases and J lost 5; bases outside the gene matches: 7. CDR3 DNA sequence: TGTGCCAGCAGACCCGGGACAGGGTTTACCGGGGAGCTGTTTTTT. It encodes CASRPGTGFTGELFF.

This clone was counted only a few times. The CDR3 DNA reads as TGTGCCAGCAGAACACAGGGGGCGAGCTATGGCTACACCTTC. It codes for CASRTQGASYGYTF. The chain employs TRBV28 and TRBJ1-2, with 9 bases aligning to TRBD1. The germline V gene has CDR1 MDHEN and CDR2 SYDVKM. V was clipped by 6 bases and J by 4 bases; unmatched bases: 6. The CDR3 runs to 14 residues.

This rearrangement joins TRBV10-3 to TRBJ2-3, with 7 nucleotides matching TRBD2. Germline assignment: CDR1 ENHRY and CDR2 SYGVKD. V lost 8 bases, J lost 3 bases, and 8 bases stayed unmatched. This CDR3 region has 14 residues. As DNA, the CDR3 is TGTGCCATCCAAGCGGGAAGAGGGACAGATACGCAGTATTTT. Protein product: CAIQAGRGTDTQYF.

The chain couples TRBV2 to TRBJ2-2; 9 nucleotides line up with TRBD1. Germline values: CDR1 SNHLY, CDR2 FYNNEI. This CDR3 spans 14 amino acids. The trim removed 7 bases at V and 7 bases at J, leaving 7 bases unmatched. Here the CDR3 reads CASKGQGGFGELFF. The CDR3 region has the DNA TGTGCCAGCAAGGGACAGGGTGGCTTCGGGGAGCTGTTTTTT. Together with reference TRBV2 and TRBJ2-2, the CDR3 gives the full variable domain: EPEVTQTPSHQVTQMGQEVILRCVPISNHLYFYWYRQILGQKVEFLVSFYNNEISEKSEIFDDQFSVERPDGSNFTLKIRSTKLEDSAMYFCASKGQGGFGELFFGEGSRLTVL.

Only one count was recorded for this clone. V and J are TRBV7-9 and TRBJ2-1; 13 nucleotides align to TRBD2. V shed 5 bases, J shed 5 bases, and the junction held 12 bases outside the gene matches. CDR3 size: 18 residues. Germline assignment: CDR1 SEHNR and CDR2 FQNEAQ (reference sequence). CDR3 region: CASSEGLAGQVRHNEQFF. In DNA form, the CDR3 reads TGTGCCAGCAGCGAGGGACTAGCGGGACAGGTTAGACACAATGAGCAGTTCTTC.

About this clone: Sequence at one end of the junction differs from germline and may be a read error. The chain joins TRBV5-1 to TRBJ1-4; 9 bases fit TRBD1. The CDR3 loop spans 14 amino acids. Germline CDR1 is SGHRS and CDR2 is YFSETQ. The DNA for the CDR3 is TGCGCCAGCAGCTTAGGGACAGGGATTGAAGAACTGTTTTTT. The encoded protein is CASSLGTGIEELFF. The whole variable domain, filled in from reference TRBV5-1 and TRBJ1-4, reads KAGVTQTPRYLIKTRGQQVTLSCSPISGHRSVSWYQQTPGQGLQFLFEYFSETQRNKGNFPGRFSGRQFSNSRSEMNVSTLELGDSALYLCASSLGTGIEELFFGSGTQLSVL.

This chain links TRBV5-6 with TRBJ2-3, with D unclear. V lost 0 bases to trimming and J lost 2 bases, with 4 bases between them. This CDR3 is 13 amino acids long. Germline V CDR1 and CDR2: SGHDT, YYEEEE. In nucleotides, the CDR3 is TGTGCCAGCAGCTTGGTCCACACAGATACGCAGTATTTT. Encoded protein: CASSLVHTDTQYF.

This rearrangement joins TRBV2 to TRBJ1-1, with TRBD1 matching over 9 bases. The CDR3 is 15 amino acids. The V segment lost 7 bases and the J segment 3 bases; nucleotides outside the gene matches: 9. Per the germline V gene, CDR1 is SNHLY and CDR2 is FYNNEI. The DNA for the CDR3 is TGTGCCAGCACCCCGACAGGGGGGAGGTACACTGAAGCTTTCTTT. Protein sequence: CASTPTGGRYTEAFF.

Points on this clone: One end of the junction does not line up with germline, which may come from a read error. Other DNA sequences in this specimen translate into the identical CDR3. The chain recombines TRBV6-1 with TRBJ1-2; D is unclear. Germline-derived CDR1 and CDR2 are MNHNS and SASEGT. CDR3 length: 14 amino acids. CDR3 protein: CASSEEVIASGYTF. The CDR3 DNA follows: TGTGCCAGCAGCGAAGAGGTAATAGCGTCCGGCTACACCTTC.

This clone was counted only a few times. The chain links TRBV7-9 to TRBJ2-1, with 8 bases matching TRBD2. The CDR3 is 14 amino acids. Germline CDR1 is SEHNR and CDR2 is FQNEAQ (reference sequence). CDR3 in DNA: TGTCGCCTGTCGGGGGGGAGCTCCTACAATGAGCAGTTCTTC. It is translated as CRLSGGSSYNEQFF. Full variable domain (missing parts from reference TRBV7-9 and TRBJ2-1): DTGVSQNPRHKITKRGQNVTFRCDPISEHNRLYWYRQTLGQGPEFLTYFQNEAQLEKSRLLSDRFSAERPKGSFSTLEIQRTEQGDSAMYLCRLSGGSSYNEQFFGPGTRLTVL.

In its sample, this clone was seen a few times. The chain uses TRBV7-2 and TRBJ2-3, with 12 bases matching TRBD2. CDR1 is SGHTA, CDR2 FQGNSA, per germline. The V gene end was trimmed by 5 bases and the J gene end by 4 bases; junction bases not matched to a gene: 7. The CDR3 spans 16 residues. In DNA form, the CDR3 reads TGTGCCAGCAGCCCTAAACTAGCGGGAGGTTCAGATACGCAGTATTTT. It specifies CASSPKLAGGSDTQYF.